This entry lists 19 T cell receptor beta chains sequenced from one sample in a study of blood T cell repertoires in COVID-19. Sequenced by immunoSEQ multiplex PCR; TCRdb stores in-frame clones only, minus some. Of around 200,000 clones listed, around 85% are singletons. Source material: peripheral blood. These TCRs come from an elderly woman with acute or convalescent COVID-19.

The V and J genes are TRBV6-2 or TRBV6-3 and TRBJ2-1, with 12 bases lining up with TRBD2. The CDR3 contains 18 residues. Germline CDR1 is MNHEY and CDR2 is SVGEGT. The V and J ends lost 6 bases and 4 bases, in that order; junction bases with no gene match: 13. This CDR3 reads CASSWSRPGTSGYNEQFF. The CDR3 DNA sequence: TGTGCCAGCAGCTGGTCCCGACCTGGGACTAGCGGGTACAATGAGCAGTTCTTC.

The CDR3 protein is CASSTQIGHFYGYTF. The CDR3, as DNA: TGTGCCAGCAGCACCCAAATCGGACATTTCTATGGCTACACCTTC. The chain is built from TRBV9 and TRBJ1-2, with D perhaps TRBD1 (5 bases). The V end was cut by 4 bases, the J end by 4 bases, with 17 bases between. Germline loops: CDR1 SGDLS, CDR2 YYNGEE. The CDR3 extends over 15 amino acids.

The chain joins TRBV28 to TRBJ2-3; D is unresolved. The V and J ends lost 7 bases and 2 bases respectively, with 16 bases between them. CDR1 and CDR2 (germline): MDHEN, SYDVKM. CDR3 size: 15 residues. CDR3 sequence: CASTPLESFTDTQYF. As DNA, the CDR3 is TGTGCCAGCACCCCCCTCGAGAGTTTCACAGATACGCAGTATTTT.

The CDR3, as DNA: TGTGCCAGCAGCTCAGTCGGGAATGCCGGGGCTTTCTTT. This codes for CASSSVGNAGAFF. The chain couples TRBV7-9 to TRBJ1-1; D gene ambiguous. The germline V gene has CDR1 SEHNR and CDR2 FQNEAQ (reference sequence). The CDR3 consists of 13 residues. The V gene lost 4 bases and the J gene lost 11 bases, with 17 bases spanning the gap. The full variable domain, with the rest looked up from reference TRBV7-9 and TRBJ1-1, is DTGVSQNPRHKITKRGQNVTFRCDPISEHNRLYWYRQTLGQGPEFLTYFQNEAQLEKSRLLSDRFSAERPKGSFSTLEIQRTEQGDSAMYLCASSSVGNAGAFFGQGTRLTVV.

V and J are TRBV7-9 and TRBJ2-3, with D perhaps TRBD1 (5 bases). V lost 3 bases, J lost 1 base, and 11 bases lay in between. From germline, CDR1 is SEHNR and CDR2 FQNEAQ (reference sequence). The CDR3 extends over 15 amino acids. In nucleotides, the CDR3 is TGTGCCAGCAGCTTGTCTCTGGGGCGCACAGATACGCAGTATTTT. Translating it yields CASSLSLGRTDTQYF.

The V call is TRBV14, the J call TRBJ2-1; D not certain. Germline lookup yields CDR1 SGHDN and CDR2 FVKESK. This CDR3 has 12 amino acids. Trimming stripped 6 bases from V and 9 bases from J, with 12 bases between. This chain's CDR3 is CASSHATGEQFF. DNA for the CDR3: TGTGCCAGCAGTCACGCCACCGGTGAGCAGTTCTTC.

In its sample, this clone was seen once. The rearrangement uses TRBV27 and TRBJ2-2; TRBD1 matches 8 bases. V was clipped by 0 bases and J by 4 bases; unmatched bases: 13. Germline V CDR1 and CDR2: MNHEY, SMNVEV (reference sequence). The CDR3 has 19 residues. The CDR3 sequence is CASSLSKTLGRGLTGELFF. For the CDR3, the DNA is TGTGCCAGCAGTTTATCGAAAACCCTTGGCAGGGGGCTCACCGGGGAGCTGTTTTTT.

This sequence joins TRBV21-1 and TRBJ1-1; no check of the table's D call, TRBD1, against the DNA was made. TRBV21-1 is a pseudogene segment. This CDR3 region has 17 residues. The CDR3 sequence: CASSTGTGGTEGTEAFF. CDR3 bases: TGTGCCAGCAGCACCGGGACAGGAGGAACTGAGGGGACTGAAGCTTTCTTT.

Ten or more counts support this clone. The J gene is TRBJ1-2, the V gene TRBV19; no clear D. V was cut by 3 bases and J by 5 bases, with 10 bases left in between. This CDR3 contains 13 residues. From germline, CDR1 is LNHDA and CDR2 SQIVND (reference sequence). Written as DNA, the CDR3 is TGTGCCAGTAGTATGGCAGGTTCGTATGGCTACACCTTC. This sequence encodes CASSMAGSYGYTF.

The chain couples TRBV7-2 to TRBJ2-3; D is uncertain. CDR1 and CDR2 from the germline V gene are SGHTA and FQGNSA. The CDR3 is 14 residues long. V lost 5 bases and J lost 5, with 14 bases in between. The CDR3 region is CASSAAGAVDTQYF. CDR3 sequence (DNA): TGTGCCAGCAGCGCTGCTGGCGCGGTAGATACGCAGTATTTT.

V is TRBV5-4 and J is TRBJ2-2; possibly TRBD2 for D (5 bases). This CDR3 spans 15 amino acids. The germline V gene encodes CDR1 SGHNT and CDR2 YYREEE (reference sequence). Deletions cut 5 bases from V and 2 bases from J, with 13 bases between. As DNA, the CDR3 is TGTGCCAGCAGAACTTCCGGGATCAACACCGGGGAGCTGTTTTTT. Protein sequence: CASRTSGINTGELFF.

The chain couples TRBV29-1 to TRBJ1-2, with a weak D call TRBD1 (6 bases). CDR3 length: 10 amino acids. The V end was cut by 3 bases, the J end by 8 bases, with 7 bases between. Germline V gives CDR1 SQVTM, CDR2 ANQGSEA. The CDR3 coding sequence is TGCAGCGTTGATGGGGGCGGCTACACCTTC. It yields the protein CSVDGGGYTF.

The gene calls are TRBV6-2 or TRBV6-3 and TRBJ2-2, with 9 bases fitting TRBD2. The V segment lost 4 bases and the J segment 4 bases; nucleotides outside the gene matches: 4. Germline loops: CDR1 MNHEY, CDR2 SVGEGT. This CDR3 spans 15 amino acids. CDR3 bases: TGTGCCAGCAGTTTGCGGGGGGGCCTCACCGGGGAGCTGTTTTTT. It is translated as CASSLRGGLTGELFF.

J is TRBJ1-1 and V is TRBV5-4, with D possibly TRBD1 on 5 matching bases. Trimming stripped 1 base from V and 5 bases from J, with 9 bases between. This CDR3 spans 13 amino acids. Germline V CDR1 and CDR2: SGHNT, YYREEE (reference sequence). The CDR3 nucleotides are TGTGCCAGCAGCTTGTGGGGGGGGACTGAAGCTTTCTTT. It codes for CASSLWGGTEAFF.

The rearrangement links TRBV27 to TRBJ2-7; 7 bases are a match to TRBD2. Germline V gene lookup returns CDR1 MNHEY and CDR2 SMNVEV (reference sequence). Germline trimming cut 2 bases from V and 3 bases from J; bases unmatched to any gene: 7. This CDR3 is built from 15 residues. The CDR3 coding sequence is TGTGCCAGCAGTTTACGGGGACTAACCGACTACGAGCAGTACTTC. Its protein is CASSLRGLTDYEQYF.

The rearrangement links TRBV28 to TRBJ2-7, with TRBD1 matching over 7 bases. CDR3 length: 15 residues. V shed 6 bases, J shed 2 bases, and the junction held 10 bases outside the gene matches. CDR1 is MDHEN, CDR2 SYDVKM, per germline. The CDR3 loop is CASSAWDSLTYEQYF. CDR3 bases: TGTGCCAGCAGCGCCTGGGACAGCTTGACCTACGAGCAGTACTTC.

The chain is built from TRBV3-1 (or the pseudogene TRBV3-2) and TRBJ2-3; 11 bases line up with TRBD2. CDR1 and CDR2 from the germline V gene are LGHDT and YNNKEL (reference sequence). The CDR3 covers 15 residues. V lost 7 bases and J lost 5; bases outside the gene matches: 8. DNA of the CDR3: TGTGCCAGCACCCATAGCGGGGGGGCTGGAGATACGCAGTATTTT. It yields the protein CASTHSGGAGDTQYF.

The chain carries TRBV9 and TRBJ2-3, with D perhaps TRBD1 (5 bases). The CDR3 loop spans 17 amino acids. Trimming pared 4 bases from V and 0 bases from J, leaving 18 bases between. The germline V gene has CDR1 SGDLS and CDR2 YYNGEE. CDR3 DNA: TGTGCCAGCAGCCCCGGACGAAGGGGCGGAAGCACAGATACGCAGTATTTT. The encoded protein is CASSPGRRGGSTDTQYF.

The chain joins TRBV6-5 to TRBJ2-1, with 8 nucleotides matching TRBD2. Losses at the gene ends were 4 bases for V and 3 bases for J; bases not matched to a gene: 8. CDR1 is MNHEY and CDR2 is SVGAGI in the germline V gene. The CDR3 extends over 16 amino acids. CDR3 loop: CASSLTGTSVYNEQFF. CDR3 DNA: TGTGCCAGCAGTTTAACCGGGACTAGTGTCTACAATGAGCAGTTCTTC.